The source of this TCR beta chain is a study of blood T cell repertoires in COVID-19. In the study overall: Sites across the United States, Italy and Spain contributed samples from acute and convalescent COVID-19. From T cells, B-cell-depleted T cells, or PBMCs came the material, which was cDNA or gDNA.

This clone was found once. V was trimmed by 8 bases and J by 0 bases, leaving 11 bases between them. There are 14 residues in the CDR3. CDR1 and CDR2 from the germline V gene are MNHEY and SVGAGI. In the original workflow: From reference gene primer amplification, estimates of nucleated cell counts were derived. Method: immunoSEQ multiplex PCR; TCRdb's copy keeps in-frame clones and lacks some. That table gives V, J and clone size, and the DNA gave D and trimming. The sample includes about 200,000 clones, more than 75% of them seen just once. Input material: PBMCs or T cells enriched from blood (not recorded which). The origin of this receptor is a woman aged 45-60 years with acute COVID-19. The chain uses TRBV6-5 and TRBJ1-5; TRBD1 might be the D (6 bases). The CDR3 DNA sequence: TGTGCCAGCGCGAAACAGGGTAGCAATCAGCCCCAGCATTTT. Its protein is CASAKQGSNQPQHF.